This T cell receptor beta chain originates from a study of T cells in women clearing cervical HPV infection (dated by TCRdb to the late 2010s). For the wider study: The cases were 25 to 30 women with histologically confirmed HPV16-related CIN3 or worse, and 2 of those women had invasive cancers. Controls were 25 or so women whose single incident HPV16 infection cleared within 12 months without precancer or cancer developing. Case blood was taken at the visit when the lesion was first identified, whereas control blood was taken when infection was no longer detected. For cases, the median interval between lesion detection and blood sampling was around 160 days, with an interquartile range of about 85 to 210 days. HLA typing was available for only a few women, so HLA type could not be excluded as a confounder. The exploratory proof-of-principle case-control study was nested within the Guanacaste HPV Natural History Study in Costa Rica and compared TCR repertoires across cervical HPV16 outcomes. Cases and controls were matched on age within five years and on year of sample collection. A median age of approximately 31 years was observed in cases versus less than 40 in controls, and no significant differences in baseline characteristics were found. In the parent cohort, about 10,000 women aged 18 or older were enrolled in Guanacaste, Costa Rica, during about 1992 to 1994 and then followed for 7 to 8 years. Five blinded duplicates per group were added as quality controls, giving around 60 samples: some 50 participants and about ten replicates. Study-wide findings and limitations: TRBV6-7 relative abundance was lower in cases than in controls (around 0.11% versus 0.16%; Bonferroni P = 0.0008). TCR repertoire richness was significantly higher in CIN3+ cases than in controls across sequencing depths, while evenness did not differ. The cross-sectional design could not show whether the associations came before the infection or were a result of it, and neither effector/memory subsets nor HPV-specific T cells were isolated. By combining richness with V gene abundances, random forest classifiers separated cases from controls with an estimated AUC of roughly 0.8. T-cell numbers per sample were unknown, so richness differences could reflect varying T-cell content rather than repertoire biology.

Remarks on this clone: Its recognized antigen is unknown. The read comes to an end 3 residues before the CDR3 does, leaving the germline J gene to fill in the end.

Spanning cysteine to phenylalanine, the CDR3 consists of 15 amino acids. Of the CDR3's DNA, 36 bases were read; they are in frame from base 1. CDR1 and CDR2 are read off the germline V gene (reference sequence) as LNHDA and SQIVND. V is cut back by 6 bases and J by 0 bases, with 5 bases in the junction unmatched. TCR beta CDR3 regions were amplified by multiplex PCR from an average of roughly 1.3 ug genomic DNA per sample using the immunoSEQ assay. Primer bias was corrected in the assay by using a complete synthetic TCR repertoire to establish an amplification baseline. The amplicons were sequenced on the Illumina platform. The study's processing was this. Sequence errors were corrected by clustering with frequency ratios and a modified nearest-neighbor algorithm, and the sequences were then analyzed in the immunoSEQ Analyzer using IMGT gene definitions. TCR richness and evenness were averaged over 20 rarefaction repeats at each rarefaction depth, excluding samples with fewer sequences than the depth. Wilcoxon rank sum tests with FDR correction were used to compare V, D and J gene relative abundances between the groups. An intraclass correlation of roughly 96% for TCR richness and an average of roughly 83% across approximately 63 gene segments were obtained from the blinded duplicates. The table comes from immuneACCESS by way of TCRdb, which keeps in-frame sequences with V and J called. Part of the clones is missing from these tables; in studies checked, under half for an unresolved V gene and the rest for unknown reasons. For V, J and clone size, that table is used; D and trimming come from the DNA. The sample table gives roughly 30,000 clones. The leading ten clones occupy roughly 15% of the sample.

Every participant had a single incident cervical HPV16 infection, and women with prevalent HPV16 infections were excluded. Cervical HPV DNA was detected with MY09/MY11 PCR, and genotyping was done by dot-blot hybridization. Approximately 16 mL of heparinized blood were centrifuged, and the buffy coat was aliquoted, frozen at -30°C, then stored at -80°C. QIAGEN kits were used to extract genomic DNA from the buffy coat specimens. The source is a woman aged 18 to 75 with a cervical HPV16 infection that either progressed to CIN3+ or cleared (not recorded which). The chain was built from TRBV19 and TRBJ2-1; TRBD2 fits 7 bases in the junction. Sequences were obtained from blood buffy coat. CDR3 protein: CASRLRGDSYNEQFF. The CDR3 DNA, read in part, is TGTGCCAGTAGACTCCGGGGGGACTCCTACAATGAG.